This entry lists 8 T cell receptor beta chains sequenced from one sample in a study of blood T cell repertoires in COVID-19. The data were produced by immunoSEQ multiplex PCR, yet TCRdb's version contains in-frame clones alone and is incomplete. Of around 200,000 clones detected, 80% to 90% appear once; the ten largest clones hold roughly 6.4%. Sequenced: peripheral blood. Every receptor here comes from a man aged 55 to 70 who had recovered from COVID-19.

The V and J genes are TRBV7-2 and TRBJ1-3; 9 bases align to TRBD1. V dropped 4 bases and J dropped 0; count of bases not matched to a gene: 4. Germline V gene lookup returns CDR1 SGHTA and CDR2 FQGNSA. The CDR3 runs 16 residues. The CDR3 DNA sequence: TGTGCCAGCAGCTCCCCGGGACAGGGCTCTGGAAACACCATATATTTT. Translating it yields CASSSPGQGSGNTIYF.

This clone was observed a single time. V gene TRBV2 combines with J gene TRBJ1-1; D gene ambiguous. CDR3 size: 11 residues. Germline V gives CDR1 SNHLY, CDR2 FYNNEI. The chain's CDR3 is CASGWNTEAFF. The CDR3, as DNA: TGTGCTAGCGGCTGGAACACTGAAGCTTTCTTT.

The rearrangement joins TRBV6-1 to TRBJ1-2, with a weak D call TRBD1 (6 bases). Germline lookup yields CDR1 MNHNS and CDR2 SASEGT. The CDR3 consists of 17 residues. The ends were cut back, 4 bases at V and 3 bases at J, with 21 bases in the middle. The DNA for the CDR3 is TGTGCCAGCAGTGCGGGGACGGACGGGGGGCGATACTATGGCTACACCTTC. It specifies CASSAGTDGGRYYGYTF.

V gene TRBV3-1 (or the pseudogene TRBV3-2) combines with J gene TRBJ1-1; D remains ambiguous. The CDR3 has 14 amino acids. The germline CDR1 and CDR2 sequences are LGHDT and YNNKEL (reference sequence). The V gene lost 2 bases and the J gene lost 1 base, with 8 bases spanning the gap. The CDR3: CASSQQWRNTEAFF. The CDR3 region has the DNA TGTGCCAGCAGCCAACAATGGAGGAACACTGAAGCTTTCTTT.

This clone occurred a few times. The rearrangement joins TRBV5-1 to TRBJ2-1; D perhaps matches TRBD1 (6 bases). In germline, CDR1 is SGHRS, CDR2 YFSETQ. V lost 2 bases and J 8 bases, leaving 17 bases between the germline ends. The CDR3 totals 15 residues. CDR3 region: CASSFGQRLMDEQFF. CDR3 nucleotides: TGCGCCAGCAGCTTCGGACAGCGGCTTATGGATGAGCAGTTCTTC.

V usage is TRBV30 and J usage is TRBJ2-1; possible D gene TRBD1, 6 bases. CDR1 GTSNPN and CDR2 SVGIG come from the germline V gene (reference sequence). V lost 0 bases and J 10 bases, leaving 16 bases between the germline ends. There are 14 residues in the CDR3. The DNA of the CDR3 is TGTGCCTGGAGTGTAGAGTTGGGGGCTAGGGAGCAGTTCTTC. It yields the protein CAWSVELGAREQFF. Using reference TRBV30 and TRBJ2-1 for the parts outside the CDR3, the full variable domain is SQTIHQWPATLVQPVGSPLSLECTVEGTSNPNLYWYRQAAGRGLQLLFYSVGIGQISSEVPQNLSASRPQDRQFILSSKKLLLSDSGFYLCAWSVELGAREQFFGPGTRLTVL.

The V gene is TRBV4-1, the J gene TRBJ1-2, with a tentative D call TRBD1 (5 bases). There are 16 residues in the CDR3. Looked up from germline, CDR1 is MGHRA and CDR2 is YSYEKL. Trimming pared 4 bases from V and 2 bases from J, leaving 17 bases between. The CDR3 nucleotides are TGCGCCAGCAGCCTCCGAACGGGAGGGGAAAACTATGGCTACACCTTC. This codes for CASSLRTGGENYGYTF.

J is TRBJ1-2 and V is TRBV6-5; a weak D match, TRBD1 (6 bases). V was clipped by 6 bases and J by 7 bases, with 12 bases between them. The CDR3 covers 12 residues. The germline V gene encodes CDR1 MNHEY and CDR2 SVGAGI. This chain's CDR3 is CASRTGTSGYTF. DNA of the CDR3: TGTGCCAGCAGAACCGGGACAAGTGGCTACACCTTC.